This T cell receptor (beta chain) originates from a study of T cell responses to AZD1222 COVID-19 vaccine. Trimming left V 4 bases short and J 6 bases short, with 10 bases between. This CDR3 is 11 amino acids long. CDR1 is DFQATT, CDR2 SNEGSKA, per germline (reference sequence). Profiling relied on immunoSEQ multiplex PCR, and the TCRdb table lists in-frame clones only, not all of them. In the table there are about 120,000 clones, about 93% of which are singletons. The chain couples TRBV20-1 to TRBJ2-7, with D tentatively TRBD2 (5 bases). The sequence derives from an adult who received the MenACWY meningococcal vaccine as a control. The sequences come from peripheral blood, collected 28 days after the second dose of the MenACWY control vaccine. CDR3 sequence (DNA): TGCAGTGCTATTTGGACTTCCGAGCAGTACTTC. Translation: CSAIWTSEQYF.